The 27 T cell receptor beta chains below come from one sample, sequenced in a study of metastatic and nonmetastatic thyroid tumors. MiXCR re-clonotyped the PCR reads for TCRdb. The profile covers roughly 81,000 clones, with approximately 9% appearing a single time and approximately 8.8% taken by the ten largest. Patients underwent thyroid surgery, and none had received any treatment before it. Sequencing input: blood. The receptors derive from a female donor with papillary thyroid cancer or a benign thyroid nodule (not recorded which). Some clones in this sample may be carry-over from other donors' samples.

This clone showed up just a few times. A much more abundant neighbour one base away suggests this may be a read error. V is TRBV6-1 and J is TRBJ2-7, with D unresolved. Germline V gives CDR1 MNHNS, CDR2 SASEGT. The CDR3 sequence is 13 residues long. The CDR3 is CATTSGSSYDQYF. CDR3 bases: TGTGCCACCACCTCAGGTTCCTCCTACGATCAGTACTTC.

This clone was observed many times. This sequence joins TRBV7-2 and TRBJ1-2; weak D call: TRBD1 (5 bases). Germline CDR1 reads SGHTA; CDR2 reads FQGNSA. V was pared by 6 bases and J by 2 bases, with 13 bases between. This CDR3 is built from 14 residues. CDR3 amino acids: CASRPGTANYGYTF. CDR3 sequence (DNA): TGTGCCAGCAGACCCGGGACGGCCAACTATGGCTACACCTTC.

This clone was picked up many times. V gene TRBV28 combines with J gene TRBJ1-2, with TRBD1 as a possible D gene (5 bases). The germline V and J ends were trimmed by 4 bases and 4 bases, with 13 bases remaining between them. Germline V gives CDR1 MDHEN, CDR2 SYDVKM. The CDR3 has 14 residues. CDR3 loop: CASSSSGTAYGYTF. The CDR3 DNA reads TGTGCCAGCAGTTCCTCCGGGACCGCCTATGGCTACACCTTC.

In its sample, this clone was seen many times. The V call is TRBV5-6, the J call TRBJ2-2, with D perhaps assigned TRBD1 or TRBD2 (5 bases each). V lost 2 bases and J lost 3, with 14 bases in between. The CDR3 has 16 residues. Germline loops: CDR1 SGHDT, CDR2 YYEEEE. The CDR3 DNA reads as TGTGCCAGCAGCTTATTCAGGGACCCGGACACCGGGGAGCTGTTTTTT. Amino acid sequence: CASSLFRDPDTGELFF.

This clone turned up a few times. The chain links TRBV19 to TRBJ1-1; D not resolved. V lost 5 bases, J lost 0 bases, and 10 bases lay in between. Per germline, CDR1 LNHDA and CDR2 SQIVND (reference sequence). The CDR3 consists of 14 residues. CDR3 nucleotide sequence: TGTGCCAGTAGTCAAGGTCAGATGAACACTGAAGCTTTCTTT. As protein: CASSQGQMNTEAFF.

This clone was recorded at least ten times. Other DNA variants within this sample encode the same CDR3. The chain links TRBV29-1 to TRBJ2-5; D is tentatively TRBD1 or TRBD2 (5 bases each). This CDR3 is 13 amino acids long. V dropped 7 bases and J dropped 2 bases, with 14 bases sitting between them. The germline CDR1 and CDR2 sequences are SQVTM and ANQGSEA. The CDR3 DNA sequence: TGCAGCGGTTCCGGGACCTTGCAAGAGACCCAGTACTTC. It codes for CSGSGTLQETQYF.

The CDR3 spells CSANIARPLTDTQYF. CDR3 in DNA: TGCAGTGCTAATATCGCTCGACCCCTCACAGATACGCAGTATTTT. The genes are TRBV20-1 and TRBJ2-3; D is uncertain. Trimming stripped 4 bases from V and 2 bases from J, with 16 bases between. CDR1 and CDR2 (germline): DFQATT, SNEGSKA (reference sequence). The CDR3 is 15 amino acids.

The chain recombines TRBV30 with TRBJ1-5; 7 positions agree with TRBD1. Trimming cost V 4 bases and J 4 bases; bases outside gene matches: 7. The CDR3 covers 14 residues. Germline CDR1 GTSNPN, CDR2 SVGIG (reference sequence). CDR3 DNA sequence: TGTGCCTGGAATGAATTACAGGGGAATCAGCCCCAGCATTTT. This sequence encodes CAWNELQGNQPQHF.

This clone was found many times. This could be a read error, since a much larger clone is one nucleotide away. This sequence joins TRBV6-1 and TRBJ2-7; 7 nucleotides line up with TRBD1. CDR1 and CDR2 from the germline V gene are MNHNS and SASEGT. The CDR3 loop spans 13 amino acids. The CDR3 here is CASSRDRHYEQCF. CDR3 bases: TGTGCCAGCAGCCGGGACAGACACTACGAGCAGTGCTTC.

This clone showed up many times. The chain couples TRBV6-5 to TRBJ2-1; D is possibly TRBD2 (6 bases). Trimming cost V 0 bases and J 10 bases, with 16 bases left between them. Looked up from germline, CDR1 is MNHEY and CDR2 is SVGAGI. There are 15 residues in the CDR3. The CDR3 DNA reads TGTGCCAGCAGTTACTCCGGCGGGGTCGGTAGGGAGCAGTTCTTC. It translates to CASSYSGGVGREQFF.

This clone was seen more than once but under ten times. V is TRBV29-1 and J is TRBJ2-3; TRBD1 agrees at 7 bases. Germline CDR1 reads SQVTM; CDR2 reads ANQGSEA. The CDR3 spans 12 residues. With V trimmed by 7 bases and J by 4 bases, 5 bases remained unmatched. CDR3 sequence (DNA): TGCAGCGCACAGGGGTGGGCAGATACGCAGTATTTT. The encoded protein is CSAQGWADTQYF.

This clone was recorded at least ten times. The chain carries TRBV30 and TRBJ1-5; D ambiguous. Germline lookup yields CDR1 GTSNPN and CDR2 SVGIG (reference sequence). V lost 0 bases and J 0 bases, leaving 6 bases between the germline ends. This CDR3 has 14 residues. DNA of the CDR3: TGTGCCTGGAGTGTGGGGTATAGCAATCAGCCCCAGCATTTT. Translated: CAWSVGYSNQPQHF. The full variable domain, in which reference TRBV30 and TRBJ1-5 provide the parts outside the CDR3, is SQTIHQWPATLVQPVGSPLSLECTVEGTSNPNLYWYRQAAGRGLQLLFYSVGIGQISSEVPQNLSASRPQDRQFILSSKKLLLSDSGFYLCAWSVGYSNQPQHFGDGTRLSIL.

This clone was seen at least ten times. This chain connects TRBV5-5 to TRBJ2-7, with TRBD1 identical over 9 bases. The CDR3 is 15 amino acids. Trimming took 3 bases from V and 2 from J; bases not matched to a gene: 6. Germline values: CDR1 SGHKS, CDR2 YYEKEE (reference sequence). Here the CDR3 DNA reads TGTGCCAGCAGCTATTCCCGGACAGGGGCCTACGAGCAGTACTTC. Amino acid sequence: CASSYSRTGAYEQYF.

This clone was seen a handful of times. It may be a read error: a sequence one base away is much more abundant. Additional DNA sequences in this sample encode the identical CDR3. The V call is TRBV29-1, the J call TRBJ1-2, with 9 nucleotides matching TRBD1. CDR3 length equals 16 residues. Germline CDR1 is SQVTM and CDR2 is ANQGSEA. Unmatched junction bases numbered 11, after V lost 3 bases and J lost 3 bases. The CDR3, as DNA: TGCAGCGTTGACGGGACAGGGAGAATTCGTGACTATGGCTACACCTTC. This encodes CSVDGTGRIRDYGYTF.

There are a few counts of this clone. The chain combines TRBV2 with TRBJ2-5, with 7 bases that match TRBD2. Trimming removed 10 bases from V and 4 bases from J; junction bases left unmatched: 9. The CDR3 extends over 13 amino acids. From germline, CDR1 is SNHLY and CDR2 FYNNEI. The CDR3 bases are TGTGCCATCGGAGCGGGGTGGCGAGAGACCCAGTACTTC. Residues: CAIGAGWRETQYF. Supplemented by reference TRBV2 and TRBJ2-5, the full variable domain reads EPEVTQTPSHQVTQMGQEVILRCVPISNHLYFYWYRQILGQKVEFLVSFYNNEISEKSEIFDDQFSVERPDGSNFTLKIRSTKLEDSAMYFCAIGAGWRETQYFGPGTRLLVL.

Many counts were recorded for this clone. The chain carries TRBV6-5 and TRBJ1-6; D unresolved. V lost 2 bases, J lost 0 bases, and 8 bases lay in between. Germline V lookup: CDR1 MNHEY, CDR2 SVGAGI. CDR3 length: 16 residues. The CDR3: CASSYGWSSYNSPLHF. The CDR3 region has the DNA TGTGCCAGCAGTTACGGGTGGAGCTCCTATAATTCACCCCTCCACTTT.

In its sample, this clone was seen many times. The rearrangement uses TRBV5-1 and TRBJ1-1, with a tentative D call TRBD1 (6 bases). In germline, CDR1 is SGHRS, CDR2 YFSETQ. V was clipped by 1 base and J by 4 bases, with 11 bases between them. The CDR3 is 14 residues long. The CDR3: CASSLMGGPTEAFF. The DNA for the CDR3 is TGCGCCAGCAGCTTGATGGGGGGCCCCACTGAAGCTTTCTTT.

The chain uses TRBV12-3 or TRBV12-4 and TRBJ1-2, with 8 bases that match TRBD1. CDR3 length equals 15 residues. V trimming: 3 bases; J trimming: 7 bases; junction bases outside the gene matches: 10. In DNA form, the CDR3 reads TGTGCCAGCAGTTTTGAAACCCAGGGGGCTGGTGGCTACACCTTC. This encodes CASSFETQGAGGYTF.

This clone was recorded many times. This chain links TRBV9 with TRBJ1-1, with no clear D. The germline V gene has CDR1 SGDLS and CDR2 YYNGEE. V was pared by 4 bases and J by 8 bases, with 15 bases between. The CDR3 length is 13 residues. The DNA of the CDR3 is TGTGCCAGCAGCCCGAACACCGGGAGGGAAGCTTTCTTT. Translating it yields CASSPNTGREAFF.

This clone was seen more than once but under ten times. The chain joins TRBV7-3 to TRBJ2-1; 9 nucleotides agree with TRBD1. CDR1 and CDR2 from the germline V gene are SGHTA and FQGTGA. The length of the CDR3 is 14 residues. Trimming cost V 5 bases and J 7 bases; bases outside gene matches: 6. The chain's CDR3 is CASSPGQGGNEQFF. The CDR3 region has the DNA TGTGCCAGCAGCCCGGGACAGGGAGGGAATGAGCAGTTCTTC.

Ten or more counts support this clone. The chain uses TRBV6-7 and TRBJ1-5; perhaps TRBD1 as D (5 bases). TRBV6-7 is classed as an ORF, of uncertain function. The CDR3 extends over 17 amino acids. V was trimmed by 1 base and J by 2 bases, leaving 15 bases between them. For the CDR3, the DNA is TGTGCCAGCAGTTACTTCCCGGGGGGGGATGGCAATCAGCCCCAGCATTTT. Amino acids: CASSYFPGGDGNQPQHF.

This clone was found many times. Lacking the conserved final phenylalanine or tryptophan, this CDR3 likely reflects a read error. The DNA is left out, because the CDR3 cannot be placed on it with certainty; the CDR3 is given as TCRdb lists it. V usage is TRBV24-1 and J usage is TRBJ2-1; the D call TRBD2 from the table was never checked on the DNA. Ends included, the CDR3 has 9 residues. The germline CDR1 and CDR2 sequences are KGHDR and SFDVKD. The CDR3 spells CATSVLPSL.

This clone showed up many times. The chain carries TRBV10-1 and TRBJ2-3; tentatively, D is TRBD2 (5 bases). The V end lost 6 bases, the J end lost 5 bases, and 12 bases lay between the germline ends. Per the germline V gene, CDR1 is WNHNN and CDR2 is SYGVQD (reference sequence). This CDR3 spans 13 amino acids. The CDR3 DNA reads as TGCGCCAGCAGGCCTGACCGGGGAGATACGCAGTATTTT. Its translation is CASRPDRGDTQYF.

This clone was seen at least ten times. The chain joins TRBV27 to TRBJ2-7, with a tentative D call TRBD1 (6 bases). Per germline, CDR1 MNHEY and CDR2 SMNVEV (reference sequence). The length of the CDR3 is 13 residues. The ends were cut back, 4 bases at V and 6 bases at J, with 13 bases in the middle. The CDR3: CASSSGQPGEQYF. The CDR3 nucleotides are TGTGCCAGCAGTTCAGGACAGCCCGGCGAGCAGTACTTC.

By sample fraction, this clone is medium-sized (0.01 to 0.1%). The CDR3: CASKPGQGWNSPLHF. The CDR3 DNA is TGCGCCAGCAAACCGGGACAGGGGTGGAATTCACCCCTCCACTTT. The chain has TRBV10-2 and TRBJ1-6; TRBD1 agrees at 10 bases. Germline CDR1 and CDR2: WSHSY and SAAADI. The CDR3 contains 15 residues. V gave up 7 bases and J gave up 7 bases; unmatched junction bases: 7.

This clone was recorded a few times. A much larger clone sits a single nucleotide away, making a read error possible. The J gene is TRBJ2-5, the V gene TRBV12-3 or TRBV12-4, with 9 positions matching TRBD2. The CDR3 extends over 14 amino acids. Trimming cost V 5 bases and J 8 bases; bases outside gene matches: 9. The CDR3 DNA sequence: TGTGCCAGCAGTCTGACGGGACTAGCAGATACCCAGTACTTC. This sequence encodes CASSLTGLADTQYF.

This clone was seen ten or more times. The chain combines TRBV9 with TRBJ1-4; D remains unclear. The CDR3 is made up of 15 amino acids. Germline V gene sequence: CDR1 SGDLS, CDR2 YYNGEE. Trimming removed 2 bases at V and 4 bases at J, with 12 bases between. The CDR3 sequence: CASSVSNNFNEKLFF. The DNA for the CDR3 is TGTGCCAGCAGCGTGAGTAACAACTTTAATGAAAAACTGTTTTTT.